The following is a T cell receptor (beta chain) sequence with its context. The sample originates from a study of cytomegalovirus exposure and HLA in healthy donors. Sequencing was performed with immunoSEQ multiplex PCR; in TCRdb, only in-frame clones are kept and a portion is missing. The sample contains 110,000 or so clones, about 88% of which appear only once. The sample taken for sequencing was PBMCs. This receptor was identified in a woman between 18 and 29 years old in good health and CMV-seropositive.

This CDR3 is CASSETGQTTEAFF. In nucleotides, the CDR3 is TGCGCCAGCAGTGAAACGGGACAGACTACTGAAGCTTTCTTT. The chain couples TRBV10-1 to TRBJ1-1; 7 bases align to TRBD1. V lost 3 bases and J lost 5; bases outside the gene matches: 6. This CDR3 is built from 14 residues. The germline V gene has CDR1 WNHNN and CDR2 SYGVQD (reference sequence).